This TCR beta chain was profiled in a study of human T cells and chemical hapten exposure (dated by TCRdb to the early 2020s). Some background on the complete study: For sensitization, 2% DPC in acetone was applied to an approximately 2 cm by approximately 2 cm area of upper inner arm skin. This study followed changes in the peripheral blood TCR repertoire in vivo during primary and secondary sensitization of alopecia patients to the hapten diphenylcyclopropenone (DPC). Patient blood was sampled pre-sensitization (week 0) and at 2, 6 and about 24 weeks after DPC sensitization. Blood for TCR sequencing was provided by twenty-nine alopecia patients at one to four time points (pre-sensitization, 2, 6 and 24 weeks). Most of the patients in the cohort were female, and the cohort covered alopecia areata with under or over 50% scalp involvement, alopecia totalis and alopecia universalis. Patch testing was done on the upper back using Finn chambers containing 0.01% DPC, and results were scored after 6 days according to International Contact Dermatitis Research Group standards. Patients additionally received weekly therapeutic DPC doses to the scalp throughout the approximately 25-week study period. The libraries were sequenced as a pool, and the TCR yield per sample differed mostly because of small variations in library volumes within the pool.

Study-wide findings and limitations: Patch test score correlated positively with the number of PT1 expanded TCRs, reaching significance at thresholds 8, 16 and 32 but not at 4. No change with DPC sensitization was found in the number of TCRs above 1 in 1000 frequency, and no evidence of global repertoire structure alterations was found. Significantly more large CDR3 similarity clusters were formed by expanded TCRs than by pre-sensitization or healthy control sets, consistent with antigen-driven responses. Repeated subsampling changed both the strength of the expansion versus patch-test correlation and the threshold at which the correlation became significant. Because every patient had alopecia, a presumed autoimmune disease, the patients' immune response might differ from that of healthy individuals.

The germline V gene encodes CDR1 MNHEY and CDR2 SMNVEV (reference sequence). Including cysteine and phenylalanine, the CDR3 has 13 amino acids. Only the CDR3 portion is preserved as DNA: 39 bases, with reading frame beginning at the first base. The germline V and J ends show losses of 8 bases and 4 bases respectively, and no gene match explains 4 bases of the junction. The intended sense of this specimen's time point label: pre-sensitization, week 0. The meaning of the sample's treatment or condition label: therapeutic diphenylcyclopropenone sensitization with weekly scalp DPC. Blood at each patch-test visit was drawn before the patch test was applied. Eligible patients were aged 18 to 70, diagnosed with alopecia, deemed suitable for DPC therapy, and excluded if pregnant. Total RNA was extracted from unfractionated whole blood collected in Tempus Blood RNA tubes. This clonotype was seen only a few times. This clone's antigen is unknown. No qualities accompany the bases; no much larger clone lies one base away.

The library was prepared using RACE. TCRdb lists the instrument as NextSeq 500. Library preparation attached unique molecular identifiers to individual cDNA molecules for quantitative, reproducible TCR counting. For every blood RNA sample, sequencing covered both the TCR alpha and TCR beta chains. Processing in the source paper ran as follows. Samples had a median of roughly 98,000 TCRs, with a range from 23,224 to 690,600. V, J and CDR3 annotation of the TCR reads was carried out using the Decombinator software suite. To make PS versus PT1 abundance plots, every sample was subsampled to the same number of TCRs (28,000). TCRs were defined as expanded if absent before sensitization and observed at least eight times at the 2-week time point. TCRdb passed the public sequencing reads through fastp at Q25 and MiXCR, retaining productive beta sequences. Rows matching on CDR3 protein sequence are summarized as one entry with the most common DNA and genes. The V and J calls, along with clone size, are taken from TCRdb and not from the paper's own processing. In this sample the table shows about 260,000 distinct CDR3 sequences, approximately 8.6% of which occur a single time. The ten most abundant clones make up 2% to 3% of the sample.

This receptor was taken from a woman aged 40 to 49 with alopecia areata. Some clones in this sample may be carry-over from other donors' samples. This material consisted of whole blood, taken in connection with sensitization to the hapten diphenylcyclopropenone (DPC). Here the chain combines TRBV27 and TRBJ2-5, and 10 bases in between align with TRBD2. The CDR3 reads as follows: CASARLAGETQYF. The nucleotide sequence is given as TGTGCCAGCGCCCGACTAGCGGGAGAGACCCAGTACTTC.